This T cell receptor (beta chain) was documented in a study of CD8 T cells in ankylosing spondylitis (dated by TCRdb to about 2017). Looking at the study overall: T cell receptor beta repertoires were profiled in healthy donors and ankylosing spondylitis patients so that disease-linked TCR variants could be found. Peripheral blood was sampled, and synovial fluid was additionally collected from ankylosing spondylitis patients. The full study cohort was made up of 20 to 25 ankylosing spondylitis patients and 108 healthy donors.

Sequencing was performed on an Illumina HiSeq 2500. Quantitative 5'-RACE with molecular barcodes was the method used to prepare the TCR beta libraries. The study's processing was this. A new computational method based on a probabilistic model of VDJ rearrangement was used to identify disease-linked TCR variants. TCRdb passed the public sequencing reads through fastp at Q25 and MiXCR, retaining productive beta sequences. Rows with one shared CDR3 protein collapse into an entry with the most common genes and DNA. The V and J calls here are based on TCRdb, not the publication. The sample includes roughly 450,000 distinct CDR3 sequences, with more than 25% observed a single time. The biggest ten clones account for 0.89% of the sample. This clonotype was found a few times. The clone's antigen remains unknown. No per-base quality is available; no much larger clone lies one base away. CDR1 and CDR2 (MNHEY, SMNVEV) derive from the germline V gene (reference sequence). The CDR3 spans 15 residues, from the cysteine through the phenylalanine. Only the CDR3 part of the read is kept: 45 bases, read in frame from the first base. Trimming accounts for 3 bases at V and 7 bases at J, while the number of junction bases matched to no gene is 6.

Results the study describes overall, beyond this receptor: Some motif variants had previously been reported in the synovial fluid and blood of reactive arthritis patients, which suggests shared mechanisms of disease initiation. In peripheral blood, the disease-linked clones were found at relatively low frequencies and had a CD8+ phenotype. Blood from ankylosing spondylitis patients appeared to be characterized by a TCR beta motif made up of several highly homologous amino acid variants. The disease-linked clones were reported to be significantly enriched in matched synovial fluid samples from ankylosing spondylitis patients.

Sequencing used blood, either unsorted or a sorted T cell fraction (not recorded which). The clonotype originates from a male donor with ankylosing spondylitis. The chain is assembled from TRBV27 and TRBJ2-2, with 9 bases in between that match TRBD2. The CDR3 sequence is CASSFGGRAVGELFF. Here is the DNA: TGTGCCAGCAGTTTTGGCGGGAGGGCCGTCGGGGAGCTGTTTTTT.